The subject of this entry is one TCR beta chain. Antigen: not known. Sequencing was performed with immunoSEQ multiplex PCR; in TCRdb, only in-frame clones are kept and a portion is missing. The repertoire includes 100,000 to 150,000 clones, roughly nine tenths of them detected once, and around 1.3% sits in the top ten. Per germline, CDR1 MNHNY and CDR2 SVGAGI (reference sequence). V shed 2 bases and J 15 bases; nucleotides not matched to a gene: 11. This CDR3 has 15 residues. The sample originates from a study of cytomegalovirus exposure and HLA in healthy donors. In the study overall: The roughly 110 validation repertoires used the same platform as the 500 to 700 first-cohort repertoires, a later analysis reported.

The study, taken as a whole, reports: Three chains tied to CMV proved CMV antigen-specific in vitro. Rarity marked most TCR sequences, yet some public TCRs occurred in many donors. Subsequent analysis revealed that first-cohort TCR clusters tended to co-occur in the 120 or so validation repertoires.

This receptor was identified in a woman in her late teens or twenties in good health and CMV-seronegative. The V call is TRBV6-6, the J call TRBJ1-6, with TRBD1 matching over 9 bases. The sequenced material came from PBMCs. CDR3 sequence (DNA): TGTGCCAGCAGTTACGGGGGGACAGGGACCTTAGGCCTCCACTTT. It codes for CASSYGGTGTLGLHF.